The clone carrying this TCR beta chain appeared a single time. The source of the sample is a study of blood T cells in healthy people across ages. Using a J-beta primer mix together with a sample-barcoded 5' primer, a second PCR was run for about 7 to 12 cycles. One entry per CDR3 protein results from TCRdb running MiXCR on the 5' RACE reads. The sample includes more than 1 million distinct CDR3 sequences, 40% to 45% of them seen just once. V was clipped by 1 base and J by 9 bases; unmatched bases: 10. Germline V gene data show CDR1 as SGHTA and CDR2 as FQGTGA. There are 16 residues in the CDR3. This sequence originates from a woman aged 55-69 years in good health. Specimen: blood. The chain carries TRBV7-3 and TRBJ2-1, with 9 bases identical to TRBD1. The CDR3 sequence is CASSLMGQGAGGEQFF. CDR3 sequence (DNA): TGTGCCAGCAGCTTAATGGGACAGGGAGCCGGGGGTGAGCAGTTCTTC.